A single sample is the source of the 5 T cell receptor beta chains below, sequenced in a study of early T cells in non-severe SARS-CoV-2 infection. In TCRdb, the 5' RACE reads were re-called with MiXCR into one record per CDR3 protein. Among 77,000 or so distinct CDR3 sequences, roughly 15% were seen once, and the ten largest hold nearly 4%. The source material was whole blood, sampled at baseline. The source is an adult who was a healthcare worker with PCR-confirmed SARS-CoV-2 infection or an uninfected control (not recorded which).

The chain links TRBV5-1 to TRBJ2-5; possibly TRBD1 for D (6 bases). Per the germline V gene, CDR1 is SGHRS and CDR2 is YFSETQ. V gave up 5 bases and J gave up 2 bases, with 16 bases separating them. There are 15 residues in the CDR3. CDR3 in amino acids: CASRDLQGIQETQYF. The CDR3 nucleotides read TGCGCCAGCAGAGATCTACAGGGTATTCAAGAGACCCAGTACTTC.

This clonotype has a handful of counts. The chain is built from TRBV10-3 and TRBJ1-1, with D tentatively TRBD1 (6 bases). Trimming left V 4 bases short and J 1 base short, with 10 bases between. CDR3 length: 14 residues. CDR1 is ENHRY, CDR2 SYGVKD, per germline. Here the CDR3 DNA reads TGTGCCATCAGTGTTGAGGGGGAGAACACTGAAGCTTTCTTT. This sequence encodes CAISVEGENTEAFF.

This clonotype was detected ten times or more. The rearrangement uses TRBV6-2 or TRBV6-3 and TRBJ2-1; no clear D. Germline loops: CDR1 MNHEY, CDR2 SVGEGT. This CDR3 has 12 amino acids. V was shortened by 5 bases and J by 8 bases, with 10 bases between the two germline ends. CDR3 nucleotides: TGTGCCAGCAGTGCGAGAGAGTATGAGCAGTTCTTC. Encoded protein: CASSAREYEQFF.

This clonotype was seen a few times. The rearrangement links TRBV21-1 to TRBJ2-4; TRBD2, the D gene given by the table, was not confirmed from the DNA. TRBV21-1 is classified as a pseudogene. The CDR3 is made up of 15 amino acids. The CDR3 nucleotides read TGTGCCAGCAGCAAACCCTCCCCAACATGTAACATTCAGTACTTC. It specifies CASSKPSPTCNIQYF.

This clonotype was counted between two and nine times. The rearrangement links TRBV20-1 to TRBJ2-5; no definite D call. The CDR3 consists of 14 residues. Looked up from germline, CDR1 is DFQATT and CDR2 is SNEGSKA (reference sequence). Deletions cut 5 bases from V and 1 base from J, with 14 bases between. The CDR3 DNA reads as TGCAGTGCTTCATGGAGTGCCCCCCAAGAGACCCAGTACTTC. Its translation: CSASWSAPQETQYF.